Each of the 14 T cell receptor beta chains below was sequenced from the same sample in a study of breast tumors, draining lymph nodes, adjacent tissues. The lymph nodes were axillary draining lymph nodes from breast cancer patients. In TCRdb, the multiplex PCR reads were re-called with MiXCR into one record per CDR3 protein. The table includes 190,000 or so distinct CDR3 sequences, approximately 31% detected once. What was sequenced was axillary lymph node tissue. Source of these receptors: a female donor with breast cancer. Some clones in this sample may be carry-over from other donors' samples.

Details on this clonotype: The junction differs from germline at one of its ends, possibly a read error. The CDR3 nucleotides read TGTGCCAGCGGCTTAAGCAATGGGTGGCGTTTCACTGAAGCTTTCTTT. It yields the protein CASGLSNGWRFTEAFF. V gene TRBV7-2 combines with J gene TRBJ1-1; unclear D gene. This CDR3 contains 16 residues. In germline, CDR1 is SGHTA, CDR2 FQGNSA.

This clonotype was seen once. The chain joins TRBV6-1 to TRBJ1-1; possible D gene TRBD1, 5 bases. The V gene lost 7 bases and the J gene lost 2 bases, with 11 bases spanning the gap. Germline V gene lookup returns CDR1 MNHNS and CDR2 SASEGT. The CDR3 is 13 amino acids. The CDR3 sequence is CASNRQLNTEAFF. Here the CDR3 DNA reads TGTGCCAGCAATCGACAGCTAAACACTGAAGCTTTCTTT.

The V gene is TRBV20-1, the J gene TRBJ1-6; TRBD1 agrees at 7 bases. The V segment lost 3 bases and the J segment 6 bases; nucleotides outside the gene matches: 5. Germline V gene sequence: CDR1 DFQATT, CDR2 SNEGSKA (reference sequence). This CDR3 is built from 14 residues. The CDR3 nucleotides are TGCAGTGCTAGCCCCGGGACAGCTAATTCACCCCTCCACTTT. This encodes CSASPGTANSPLHF.

About this clonotype itself: The conserved phenylalanine or tryptophan is not found at the CDR3 terminus, so this likely reflects a read error. The DNA is left out, because the CDR3 cannot be placed on it with certainty; the CDR3 is given as TCRdb lists it. The genes are TRBV7-3 and TRBJ2-3; TRBD2 is the table's D call and was not checked against the DNA. Germline lookup yields CDR1 SGHTA and CDR2 FQGTGA. Inclusive of both ends, the CDR3 amounts to 13 amino acids. The CDR3 reads CASSAGPSAGMYL.

In this sample, this clonotype turned up many times. This chain joins TRBV5-5 and TRBJ1-2; tentatively, D is TRBD1 (6 bases). The CDR3 totals 15 residues. V was trimmed by 4 bases and J by 5 bases, leaving 18 bases between them. CDR1 and CDR2 (germline): SGHKS, YYEKEE (reference sequence). Here the CDR3 reads CASSGGAMAGYGYTF. The CDR3 DNA reads as TGTGCCAGCAGCGGGGGGGCCATGGCGGGATATGGCTACACCTTC.

The chain employs TRBV13 and TRBJ2-5; 15 nucleotides line up with TRBD2. CDR3 size: 17 residues. Germline V gives CDR1 PRHDT, CDR2 FYEKMQ (reference sequence). The J segment lost 3 bases and the V segment lost 5 bases, leaving 7 bases of the junction unmatched. DNA of the CDR3: TGTGCCAGCAGCCCGAGGACTAGCGGGGGGGCTAAAGAGACCCAGTACTTC. Protein: CASSPRTSGGAKETQYF.

There are many counts of this clonotype. DNA of the CDR3: TGCAGTGCCAGGGGACAGCCAGTGAATCAGCCCCAGCATTTT. Translated, it gives CSARGQPVNQPQHF. The rearrangement joins TRBV20-1 to TRBJ1-5; 7 bases are shared with TRBD1. Germline-derived CDR1 and CDR2 are DFQATT and SNEGSKA (reference sequence). The CDR3 has 14 residues. Trimming took 6 bases from V and 4 from J; bases not matched to a gene: 9.

This clonotype was counted ten times or more. J is TRBJ2-5 and V is TRBV29-1, with TRBD1 identical over 7 bases. The ends lost 6 bases at V and 2 bases at J; junction bases unmatched: 3. This CDR3 has 12 amino acids. CDR1 is SQVTM and CDR2 is ANQGSEA in the germline V gene. This CDR3 reads CSVGQAQETQYF. The DNA of the CDR3 is TGCAGCGTAGGACAGGCACAAGAGACCCAGTACTTC.

The table lists this clonotype with many counts. This rearrangement joins TRBV28 to TRBJ2-5; weak D call: TRBD2 (6 bases). The CDR3 length is 16 residues. Per the germline V gene, CDR1 is MDHEN and CDR2 is SYDVKM. V shed 4 bases and J shed 1 base, with 16 bases lying between them. The CDR3 here is CASSSSRGTAQETQYF. In DNA form, the CDR3 reads TGTGCCAGCAGTTCCTCCCGGGGGACTGCCCAAGAGACCCAGTACTTC. The complete variable domain, with remaining parts taken from reference TRBV28 and TRBJ2-5, reads DVKVTQSSRYLVKRTGEKVFLECVQDMDHENMFWYRQDPGLGLRLIYFSYDVKMKEKGDIPEGYSVSREKKERFSLILESASTNQTSMYLCASSSSRGTAQETQYFGPGTRLLVL.

This clonotype was seen a single time. The chain has TRBV10-3 and TRBJ2-1, with D possibly TRBD2 on 6 matching bases. This CDR3 is 13 amino acids long. Germline V gene sequence: CDR1 ENHRY, CDR2 SYGVKD. As DNA, the CDR3 is TGTGCTAGCGGCCTGAGCTCCTACAATGAGCAGTTCTTC. The encoded protein is CASGLSSYNEQFF.

The chain is built from TRBV7-9 and TRBJ2-3, with TRBD2 matching over 11 bases. V lost 5 bases and J lost 11; bases outside the gene matches: 12. Germline V gene sequence: CDR1 SEHNR, CDR2 FQNEAQ (reference sequence). This CDR3 comprises 15 residues. The CDR3 DNA reads as TGTGCCAGCAGCCCCGGGACTAGCGGCTACAATGAGCAGTATTTT. It yields the protein CASSPGTSGYNEQYF.

V usage is TRBV7-2 and J usage is TRBJ1-4, with 7 bases fitting TRBD1. The junction had 19 bases not matched to a gene; V was cut back by 5 bases and J by 1 base. The germline V gene has CDR1 SGHTA and CDR2 FQGNSA. This CDR3 comprises 20 residues. The CDR3, as DNA: TGTGCCAGCAGCCTCAAGAGCGGGAGCACATACAGGGGAACTAATGAAAAACTGTTTTTT. This gives the protein CASSLKSGSTYRGTNEKLFF.

There are many counts of this clonotype. DNA of the CDR3: TGTGCCACACGCAGGACAGAGAATCAGCCCCAGCATTTT. Translating it yields CATRRTENQPQHF. The chain recombines TRBV19 with TRBJ1-5; D may be TRBD1 (6 bases). V shed 10 bases and J shed 4 bases, with 14 bases lying between them. The CDR3 is 13 residues long. CDR1 LNHDA and CDR2 SQIVND come from the germline V gene (reference sequence).

This clonotype has more than one count but fewer than ten. A much larger clone lies a single base off, so this may be a read error. The rearrangement links TRBV13 to TRBJ2-7; no clear D gene. Germline values: CDR1 PRHDT, CDR2 FYEKMQ (reference sequence). V lost 3 bases and J 7 bases, leaving 13 bases between the germline ends. The CDR3 contains 13 residues. CDR3 region: CASSLPNSGEQYF. The CDR3 region has the DNA TGTGCCAGCAGCTTGCCAAACTCGGGTGAGCAGTACTTC. The complete variable domain, with remaining parts taken from reference TRBV13 and TRBJ2-7, reads AAGVIQSPRHLIKEKRETATLKCYPIPRHDTVYWYQQGPGQDPQFLISFYEKMQSDKGSIPDRFSAQQFSDYHSELNMSSLELGDSALYFCASSLPNSGEQYFGPGTRLTVT.